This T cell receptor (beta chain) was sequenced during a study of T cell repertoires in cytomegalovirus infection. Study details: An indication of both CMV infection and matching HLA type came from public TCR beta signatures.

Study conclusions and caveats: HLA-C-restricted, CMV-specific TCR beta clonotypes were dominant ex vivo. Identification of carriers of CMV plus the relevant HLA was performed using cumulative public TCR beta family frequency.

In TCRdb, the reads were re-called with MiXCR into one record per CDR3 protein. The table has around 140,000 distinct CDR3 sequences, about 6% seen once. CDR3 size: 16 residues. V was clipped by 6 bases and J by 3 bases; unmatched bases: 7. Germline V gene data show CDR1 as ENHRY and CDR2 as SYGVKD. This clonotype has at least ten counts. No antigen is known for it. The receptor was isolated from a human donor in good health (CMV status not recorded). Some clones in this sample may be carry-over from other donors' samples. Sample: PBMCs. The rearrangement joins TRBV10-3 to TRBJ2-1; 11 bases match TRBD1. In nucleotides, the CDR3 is TGTGCCATCAGGGCCGGAGGGACAGGGGGCTACAATGAGCAGTTCTTC. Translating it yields CAIRAGGTGGYNEQFF.